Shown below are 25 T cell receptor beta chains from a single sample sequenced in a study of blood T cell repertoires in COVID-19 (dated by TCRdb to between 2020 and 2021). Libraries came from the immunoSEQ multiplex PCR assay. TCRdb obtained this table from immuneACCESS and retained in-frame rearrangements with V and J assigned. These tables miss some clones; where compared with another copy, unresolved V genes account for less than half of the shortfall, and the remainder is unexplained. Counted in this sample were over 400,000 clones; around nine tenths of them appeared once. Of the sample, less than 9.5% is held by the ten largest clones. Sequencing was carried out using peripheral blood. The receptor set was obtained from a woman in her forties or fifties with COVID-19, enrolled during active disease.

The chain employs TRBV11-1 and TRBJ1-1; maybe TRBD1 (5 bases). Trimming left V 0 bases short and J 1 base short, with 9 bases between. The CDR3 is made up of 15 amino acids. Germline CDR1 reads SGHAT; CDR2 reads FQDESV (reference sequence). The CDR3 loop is CASSLAGGWNTEAFF. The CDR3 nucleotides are TGTGCCAGCAGCTTAGCCGGGGGATGGAACACTGAAGCTTTCTTT. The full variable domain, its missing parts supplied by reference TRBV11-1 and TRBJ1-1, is EAEVAQSPRYKITEKSQAVAFWCDPISGHATLYWYRQILGQGPELLVQFQDESVVDDSQLPKDRFSAERLKGVDSTLKIQPAELGDSAMYLCASSLAGGWNTEAFFGQGTRLTVV.

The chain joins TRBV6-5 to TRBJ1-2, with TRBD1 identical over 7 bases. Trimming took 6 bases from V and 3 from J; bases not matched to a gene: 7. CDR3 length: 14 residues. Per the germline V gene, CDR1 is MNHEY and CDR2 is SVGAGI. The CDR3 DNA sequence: TGTGCCAGCAGGTTAATGACAGGGCACTATGGCTACACCTTC. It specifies CASRLMTGHYGYTF.

The CDR3 protein is CASTISRGSTEAFF. The CDR3 bases are TGTGCCAGCACCATCTCAAGGGGCAGCACTGAAGCTTTCTTT. V is TRBV27 and J is TRBJ1-1; weak D call: TRBD1 (5 bases). The V end lost 7 bases, the J end lost 4 bases, and 16 bases lay between the germline ends. The CDR3 loop spans 14 amino acids. CDR1 and CDR2 (germline): MNHEY, SMNVEV (reference sequence).

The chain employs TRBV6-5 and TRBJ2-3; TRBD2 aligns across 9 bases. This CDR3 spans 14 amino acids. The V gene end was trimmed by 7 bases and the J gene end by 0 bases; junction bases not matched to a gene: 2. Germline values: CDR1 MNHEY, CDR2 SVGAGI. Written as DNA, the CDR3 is TGTGCCAGCACTGCGGGGGGGAGCACAGATACGCAGTATTTT. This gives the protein CASTAGGSTDTQYF.

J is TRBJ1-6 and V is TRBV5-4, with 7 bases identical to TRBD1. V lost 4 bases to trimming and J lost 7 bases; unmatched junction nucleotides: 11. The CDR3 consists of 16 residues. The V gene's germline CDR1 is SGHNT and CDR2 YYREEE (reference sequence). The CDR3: CASSHVRQGVNSPLHF. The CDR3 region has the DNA TGTGCCAGCAGCCACGTAAGACAGGGAGTGAATTCACCCCTCCACTTT.

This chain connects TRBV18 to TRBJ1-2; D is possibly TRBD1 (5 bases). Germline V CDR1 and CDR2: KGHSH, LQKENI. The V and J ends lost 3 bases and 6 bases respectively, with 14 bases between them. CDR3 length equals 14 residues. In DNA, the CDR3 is TGTGCCAGCTCACCCCAGGGCAGGGCTAATGGCTACACCTTC. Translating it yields CASSPQGRANGYTF.

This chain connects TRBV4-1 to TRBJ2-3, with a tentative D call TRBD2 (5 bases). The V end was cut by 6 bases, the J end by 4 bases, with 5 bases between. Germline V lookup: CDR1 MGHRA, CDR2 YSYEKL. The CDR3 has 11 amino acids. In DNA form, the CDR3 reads TGCGCCAGCAGGGAGGCAGATACGCAGTATTTT. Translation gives CASREADTQYF.

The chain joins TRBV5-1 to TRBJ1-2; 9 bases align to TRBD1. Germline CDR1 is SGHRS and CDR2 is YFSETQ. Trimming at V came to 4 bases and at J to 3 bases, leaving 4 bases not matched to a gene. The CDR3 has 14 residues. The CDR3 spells CASSPRQGDYGYTF. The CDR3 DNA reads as TGCGCCAGCAGCCCTCGACAGGGGGACTATGGCTACACCTTC.

The CDR3 sequence is CATSDPGDLTDTQYF. CDR3 DNA sequence: TGTGCCACCAGTGACCCAGGGGATTTGACAGATACGCAGTATTTT. The chain recombines TRBV24-1 with TRBJ2-3, with D perhaps TRBD1 (6 bases). CDR1 KGHDR and CDR2 SFDVKD come from the germline V gene. The CDR3 totals 15 residues. With 4 bases removed from V and 3 bases from J, the gap between germline ends came to 13 bases.

Here the CDR3 reads CASSLGQGEEAFF. The CDR3 nucleotides read TGCGCCAGCAGCTTGGGACAGGGGGAGGAAGCTTTCTTT. The chain has TRBV5-1 and TRBJ1-1; 9 nucleotides match TRBD1. Germline V gene data show CDR1 as SGHRS and CDR2 as YFSETQ. V was pared by 0 bases and J by 8 bases, with 2 bases of the junction left unmatched. The CDR3 is made up of 13 amino acids.

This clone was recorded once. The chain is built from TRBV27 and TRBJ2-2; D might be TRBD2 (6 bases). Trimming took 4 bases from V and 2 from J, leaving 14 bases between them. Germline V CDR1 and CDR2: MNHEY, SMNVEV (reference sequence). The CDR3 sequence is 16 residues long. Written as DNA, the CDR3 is TGTGCCAGCAGTTCCCCGGCGGAGGGAAACACCGGGGAGCTGTTTTTT. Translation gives CASSSPAEGNTGELFF.

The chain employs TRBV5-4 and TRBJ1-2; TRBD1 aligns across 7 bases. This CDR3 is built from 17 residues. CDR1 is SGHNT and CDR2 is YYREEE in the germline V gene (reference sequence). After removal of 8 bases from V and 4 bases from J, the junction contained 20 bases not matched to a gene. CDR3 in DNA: TGTGCCAGGCTCCCCAAGAGGGGGCGCGTTAACCTCTATGGCTACACCTTC. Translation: CARLPKRGRVNLYGYTF.

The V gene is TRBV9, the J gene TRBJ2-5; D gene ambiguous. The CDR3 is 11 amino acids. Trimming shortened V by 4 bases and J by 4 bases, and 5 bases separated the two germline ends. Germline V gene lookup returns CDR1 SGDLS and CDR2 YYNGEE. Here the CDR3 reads CASSPGETQYF. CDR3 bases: TGTGCCAGCAGCCCCGGAGAGACCCAGTACTTC.

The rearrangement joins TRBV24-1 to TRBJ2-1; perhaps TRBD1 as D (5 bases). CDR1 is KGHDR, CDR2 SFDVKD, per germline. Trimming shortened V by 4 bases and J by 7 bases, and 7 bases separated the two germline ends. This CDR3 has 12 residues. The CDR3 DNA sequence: TGTGCCACCAGTGAGGCAGGGAATGAGCAGTTCTTC. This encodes CATSEAGNEQFF.

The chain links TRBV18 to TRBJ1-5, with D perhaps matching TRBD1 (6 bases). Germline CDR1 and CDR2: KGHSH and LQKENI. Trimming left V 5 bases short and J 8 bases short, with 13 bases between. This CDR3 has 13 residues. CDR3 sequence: CASSNRDAEPQHF. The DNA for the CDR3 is TGTGCCAGCTCAAACAGGGATGCGGAGCCCCAGCATTTT.

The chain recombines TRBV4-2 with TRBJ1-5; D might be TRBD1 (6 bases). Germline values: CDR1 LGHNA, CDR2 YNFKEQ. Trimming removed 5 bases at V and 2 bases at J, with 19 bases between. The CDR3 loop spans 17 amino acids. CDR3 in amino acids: CASSSQDSFSGNQPQHF. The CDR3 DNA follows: TGTGCCAGCAGCTCCCAGGACAGCTTCAGTGGCAATCAGCCCCAGCATTTT.

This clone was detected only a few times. DNA of the CDR3: TGTGCCAGCAAACAGGGAAATCAGCCCCAGCATTTT. Amino acid sequence: CASKQGNQPQHF. This sequence joins TRBV6-5 and TRBJ1-5; a possible D gene is TRBD1 (6 bases). The V and J ends lost 7 bases and 4 bases respectively, with 8 bases between them. This CDR3 comprises 12 residues. Germline values: CDR1 MNHEY, CDR2 SVGAGI.

The CDR3 DNA reads TGTGCCAGCAGAAGGGGCGGGGGACAGGTATTTTTT. This sequence encodes CASRRGGGQVFF. This chain joins TRBV21-1 and TRBJ1-6; TRBD1, the table's D call, was not compared with the DNA. TRBV21-1 is noted as a pseudogene. The CDR3 spans 12 residues.

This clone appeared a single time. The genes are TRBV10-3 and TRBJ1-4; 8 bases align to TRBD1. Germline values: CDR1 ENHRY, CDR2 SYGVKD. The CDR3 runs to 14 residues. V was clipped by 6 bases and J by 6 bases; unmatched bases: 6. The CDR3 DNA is TGTGCCATCAGCCCGGACAGGGATGATGAAAAACTGTTTTTT. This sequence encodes CAISPDRDDEKLFF.

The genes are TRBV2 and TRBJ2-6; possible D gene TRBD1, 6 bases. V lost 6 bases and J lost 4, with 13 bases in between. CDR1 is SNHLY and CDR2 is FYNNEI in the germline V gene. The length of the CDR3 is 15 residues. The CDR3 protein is CASSETGTGANVLTF. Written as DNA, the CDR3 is TGTGCCAGCAGCGAAACAGGGACCGGGGCCAACGTCCTGACTTTC.

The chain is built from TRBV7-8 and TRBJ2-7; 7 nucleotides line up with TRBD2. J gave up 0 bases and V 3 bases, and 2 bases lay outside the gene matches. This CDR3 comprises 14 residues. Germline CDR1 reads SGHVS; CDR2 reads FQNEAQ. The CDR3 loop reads CASSFGGNSYEQYF. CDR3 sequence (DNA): TGTGCCAGCAGCTTCGGGGGGAACTCCTACGAGCAGTACTTC. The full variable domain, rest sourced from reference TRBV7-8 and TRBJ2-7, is GAGVSQSPRYKVAKRGQDVALRCDPISGHVSLFWYQQALGQGPEFLTYFQNEAQLDKSGLPSDRFFAERPEGSVSTLKIQRTQQEDSAVYLCASSFGGNSYEQYFGPGTRLTVT.

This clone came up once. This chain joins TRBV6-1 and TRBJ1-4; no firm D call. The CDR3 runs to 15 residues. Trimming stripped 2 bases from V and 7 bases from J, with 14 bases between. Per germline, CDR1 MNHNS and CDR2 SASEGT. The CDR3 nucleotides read TGTGCCAGCAGTGAATCGGTTAGGAGTGGTGAAAAACTGTTTTTT. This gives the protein CASSESVRSGEKLFF.

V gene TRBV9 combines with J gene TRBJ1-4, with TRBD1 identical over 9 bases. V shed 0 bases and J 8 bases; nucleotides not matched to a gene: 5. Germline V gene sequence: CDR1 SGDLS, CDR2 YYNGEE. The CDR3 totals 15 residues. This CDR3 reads CASSVGTGAGEKLFF. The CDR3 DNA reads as TGTGCCAGCAGCGTAGGGACAGGGGCCGGAGAAAAACTGTTTTTT. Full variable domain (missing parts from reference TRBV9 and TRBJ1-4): DSGVTQTPKHLITATGQRVTLRCSPRSGDLSVYWYQQSLDQGLQFLIQYYNGEERAKGNILERFSAQQFPDLHSELNLSSLELGDSALYFCASSVGTGAGEKLFFGSGTQLSVL.

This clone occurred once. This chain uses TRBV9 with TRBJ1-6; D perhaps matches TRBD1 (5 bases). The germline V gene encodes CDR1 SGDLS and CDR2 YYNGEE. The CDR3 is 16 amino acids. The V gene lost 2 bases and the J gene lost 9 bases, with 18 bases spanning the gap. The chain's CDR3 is CASSVDWGGSISPLHF. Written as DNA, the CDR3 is TGTGCCAGCAGCGTCGATTGGGGGGGGAGCATTTCACCCCTCCACTTT.

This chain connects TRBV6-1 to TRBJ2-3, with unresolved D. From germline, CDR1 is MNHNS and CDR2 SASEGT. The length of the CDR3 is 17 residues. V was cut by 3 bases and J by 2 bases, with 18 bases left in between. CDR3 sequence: CASSEYSVSYLTDTQYF. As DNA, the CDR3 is TGTGCCAGCAGTGAGTATAGTGTCTCCTACCTCACAGATACGCAGTATTTT.